This note documents a single TCR beta chain sequence. Germline V lookup: CDR1 SGHAT, CDR2 FQNNGV. The V and J ends lost 2 bases and 4 bases respectively, with 9 bases between them. This CDR3 spans 14 amino acids. Sequencing was performed with immunoSEQ multiplex PCR; in TCRdb, only in-frame clones are kept and a portion is missing. The table has 350,000 to 400,000 clones, roughly nine tenths seen once. This specimen comes from a study of blood T cell repertoires in COVID-19. Study background: T cells, B-cell-depleted T cells, or PBMCs supplied cDNA or gDNA.

The source material was PBMCs or T cells enriched from blood (not recorded which). The chain uses TRBV11-2 and TRBJ1-3; D is undetermined. The clonotype comes from a woman aged 40 to 50 who had been exposed to COVID-19. The CDR3 spells CASSLLSRGNTIYF. In nucleotides, the CDR3 is TGTGCCAGCAGCTTACTAAGTCGGGGAAACACCATATATTTT. Full variable domain (remainder filled in from reference TRBV11-2 and TRBJ1-3): EAGVAQSPRYKIIEKRQSVAFWCNPISGHATLYWYQQILGQGPKLLIQFQNNGVVDDSQLPKDRFSAERLKGVDSTLKIQPAKLEDSAVYLCASSLLSRGNTIYFGEGSWLTVV.